A single sample gave rise to the 15 T cell receptor beta chains below, sequenced in a study of blood T cells in healthy people across ages. A second PCR, run for about 7 to 11 cycles, used a sample-barcoded 5' primer plus a J-beta primer mix. TCRdb reanalysed the 5' RACE reads using MiXCR and keeps one entry per CDR3 protein. The profile shows about 1.8 million distinct CDR3 sequences, 40% to 55% of them singletons. The source material was blood. All receptors come from a woman aged 40-49 years in good health.

This rearrangement joins TRBV29-1 to TRBJ2-5; 10 bases fit TRBD2. The CDR3 runs 15 residues. The V and J ends lost 0 bases and 4 bases, in that order; junction bases with no gene match: 5. Germline CDR1 reads SQVTM; CDR2 reads ANQGSEA. CDR3 in amino acids: CSVEDRSSGGETQYF. The CDR3 nucleotides are TGCAGCGTTGAAGATCGTTCTAGCGGGGGAGAGACCCAGTACTTC.

There are a few counts of this clonotype. This sequence joins TRBV7-2 and TRBJ1-2; a possible D gene is TRBD1 (6 bases). The V gene's germline CDR1 is SGHTA and CDR2 FQGNSA. The CDR3 consists of 17 residues. Trimming removed 6 bases from V and 4 bases from J, with 24 bases in between. CDR3 region: CASSFQGGAPNLYGYTF. The CDR3 DNA reads as TGTGCCAGCAGTTTCCAAGGGGGAGCGCCCAACCTCTATGGCTACACCTTC.

This clonotype has more than one count but fewer than ten. The chain is built from TRBV9 and TRBJ2-3, with TRBD2 matching 7 bases. CDR3 size: 16 residues. Germline loops: CDR1 SGDLS, CDR2 YYNGEE. Trimming at V came to 1 base and at J to 2 bases, leaving 7 bases not matched to a gene. The CDR3 region is CASSVFGRGYTDTQYF. DNA of the CDR3: TGTGCCAGCAGCGTATTCGGGCGGGGGTACACAGATACGCAGTATTTT. The entire variable domain, with the rest obtained from reference TRBV9 and TRBJ2-3, is as follows: DSGVTQTPKHLITATGQRVTLRCSPRSGDLSVYWYQQSLDQGLQFLIQYYNGEERAKGNILERFSAQQFPDLHSELNLSSLELGDSALYFCASSVFGRGYTDTQYFGPGTRLTVL.

This clonotype appeared a few times. The CDR3: CASAVGLGLETQYF. CDR3 sequence (DNA): TGTGCCAGCGCCGTGGGGCTGGGGTTGGAGACCCAGTACTTC. The V and J genes are TRBV27 and TRBJ2-5; possible D gene TRBD1, 5 bases. CDR3 length: 14 residues. V dropped 8 bases and J dropped 5 bases, with 18 bases sitting between them. Germline CDR1 MNHEY, CDR2 SMNVEV (reference sequence).

This clonotype has more than one count but fewer than ten. The genes are TRBV28 and TRBJ2-3; 7 positions match TRBD2. CDR3 length equals 16 residues. Trimming cost V 5 bases and J 2 bases; bases outside gene matches: 10. Germline V gene sequence: CDR1 MDHEN, CDR2 SYDVKM. CDR3 in DNA: TGTGCCAGCAGTCCATGGGAGGGTTCAAACACAGATACGCAGTATTTT. It specifies CASSPWEGSNTDTQYF.

CDR3 nucleotides: TGTGCCAGCAGAGGGGACGGACCCACTACGAACACCGGGGAGCTGTTTTTT. Protein: CASRGDGPTTNTGELFF. The J gene is TRBJ2-2, the V gene TRBV27; D is possibly TRBD1 or TRBD2 (5 bases each). CDR1 and CDR2 from the germline V gene are MNHEY and SMNVEV (reference sequence). The CDR3 sequence is 17 residues long. With 6 bases removed from V and 0 bases from J, the gap between germline ends came to 17 bases.

This clonotype was seen more than once but under ten times. The chain recombines TRBV2 with TRBJ2-3; D is unclear. Looked up from germline, CDR1 is SNHLY and CDR2 is FYNNEI. The CDR3 is 12 residues long. Trimming pared 11 bases from V and 3 bases from J, leaving 12 bases between. DNA for the CDR3: TGTGCCCGTCAAGACGCGACAGATACGCAGTATTTT. This codes for CARQDATDTQYF. Complete variable domain (other parts from reference TRBV2 and TRBJ2-3): EPEVTQTPSHQVTQMGQEVILRCVPISNHLYFYWYRQILGQKVEFLVSFYNNEISEKSEIFDDQFSVERPDGSNFTLKIRSTKLEDSAMYFCARQDATDTQYFGPGTRLTVL.

In this sample, this clonotype turned up a few times. The chain links TRBV4-2 to TRBJ2-5; 8 bases match TRBD2. Per the germline V gene, CDR1 is LGHNA and CDR2 is YNFKEQ. V shed 0 bases and J 0 bases; nucleotides not matched to a gene: 3. This CDR3 spans 16 amino acids. The CDR3 DNA follows: TGTGCCAGCAGCCAAGAAGGCGGGGGGCACCAAGAGACCCAGTACTTC. Protein product: CASSQEGGGHQETQYF.

This chain links TRBV5-1 with TRBJ2-3; perhaps TRBD2 as D (6 bases). The CDR3 spans 16 residues. Per the germline V gene, CDR1 is SGHRS and CDR2 is YFSETQ. V lost 4 bases to trimming and J lost 2 bases, with 17 bases between them. The CDR3 spells CASSPEGRTNTDTQYF. The CDR3 bases are TGCGCCAGCAGCCCGGAGGGCAGGACAAACACAGATACGCAGTATTTT.

The V gene is TRBV4-3, the J gene TRBJ2-3; D may be TRBD1 (6 bases). V lost 2 bases, J lost 5 bases, and 11 bases lay in between. The CDR3 totals 14 residues. Per the germline V gene, CDR1 is LGHNA and CDR2 is YSLEER. Here the CDR3 DNA reads TGCGCCAGCAGCCAACAGGGGTTAGGAGATACGCAGTATTTT. It yields the protein CASSQQGLGDTQYF.

The chain joins TRBV9 to TRBJ2-7, with D maybe TRBD2 (6 bases). The length of the CDR3 is 15 residues. Germline CDR1 and CDR2: SGDLS and YYNGEE. Deletions cut 3 bases from V and 0 bases from J, with 13 bases between. DNA for the CDR3: TGTGCCAGCAGCGCCACCGGGACTCCCTCCTACGAGCAGTACTTC. Protein sequence: CASSATGTPSYEQYF.

This rearrangement joins TRBV20-1 to TRBJ2-3, with 14 bases lining up with TRBD2. Unmatched junction bases numbered 9, after V lost 3 bases and J lost 4 bases. This CDR3 comprises 17 residues. CDR1 and CDR2 (germline): DFQATT, SNEGSKA (reference sequence). The CDR3 nucleotides are TGCAGTGCTAGTCGGACTAGCGGGGGGATAGTGGCAGATACGCAGTATTTT. It codes for CSASRTSGGIVADTQYF.

The chain uses TRBV29-1 and TRBJ2-1, with 7 bases lining up with TRBD2. V was pared by 1 base and J by 0 bases, with 3 bases of the junction left unmatched. The V gene's germline CDR1 is SQVTM and CDR2 ANQGSEA. CDR3 length: 15 amino acids. CDR3 coding DNA: TGCAGCGTTGAAGGGCGGGGGAGCTCCTACAATGAGCAGTTCTTC. It yields the protein CSVEGRGSSYNEQFF.

The chain recombines TRBV9 with TRBJ2-5; 8 nucleotides agree with TRBD1. The CDR3 loop spans 15 amino acids. The V gene's germline CDR1 is SGDLS and CDR2 YYNGEE. V lost 1 base and J lost 5; bases outside the gene matches: 7. The CDR3 loop reads CASSVQTGVLETQYF. CDR3 nucleotide sequence: TGTGCCAGCAGCGTACAGACAGGGGTCCTGGAGACCCAGTACTTC.

The chain has TRBV6-5 and TRBJ2-5, with a possible D match to TRBD2 (5 bases). Trimming removed 2 bases from V and 6 bases from J, with 16 bases in between. Germline CDR1 and CDR2: MNHEY and SVGAGI. This CDR3 region has 15 residues. The CDR3 loop is CASSYAQASGQTQYF. CDR3 nucleotide sequence: TGTGCCAGCAGTTACGCCCAGGCCAGCGGACAGACCCAGTACTTC.